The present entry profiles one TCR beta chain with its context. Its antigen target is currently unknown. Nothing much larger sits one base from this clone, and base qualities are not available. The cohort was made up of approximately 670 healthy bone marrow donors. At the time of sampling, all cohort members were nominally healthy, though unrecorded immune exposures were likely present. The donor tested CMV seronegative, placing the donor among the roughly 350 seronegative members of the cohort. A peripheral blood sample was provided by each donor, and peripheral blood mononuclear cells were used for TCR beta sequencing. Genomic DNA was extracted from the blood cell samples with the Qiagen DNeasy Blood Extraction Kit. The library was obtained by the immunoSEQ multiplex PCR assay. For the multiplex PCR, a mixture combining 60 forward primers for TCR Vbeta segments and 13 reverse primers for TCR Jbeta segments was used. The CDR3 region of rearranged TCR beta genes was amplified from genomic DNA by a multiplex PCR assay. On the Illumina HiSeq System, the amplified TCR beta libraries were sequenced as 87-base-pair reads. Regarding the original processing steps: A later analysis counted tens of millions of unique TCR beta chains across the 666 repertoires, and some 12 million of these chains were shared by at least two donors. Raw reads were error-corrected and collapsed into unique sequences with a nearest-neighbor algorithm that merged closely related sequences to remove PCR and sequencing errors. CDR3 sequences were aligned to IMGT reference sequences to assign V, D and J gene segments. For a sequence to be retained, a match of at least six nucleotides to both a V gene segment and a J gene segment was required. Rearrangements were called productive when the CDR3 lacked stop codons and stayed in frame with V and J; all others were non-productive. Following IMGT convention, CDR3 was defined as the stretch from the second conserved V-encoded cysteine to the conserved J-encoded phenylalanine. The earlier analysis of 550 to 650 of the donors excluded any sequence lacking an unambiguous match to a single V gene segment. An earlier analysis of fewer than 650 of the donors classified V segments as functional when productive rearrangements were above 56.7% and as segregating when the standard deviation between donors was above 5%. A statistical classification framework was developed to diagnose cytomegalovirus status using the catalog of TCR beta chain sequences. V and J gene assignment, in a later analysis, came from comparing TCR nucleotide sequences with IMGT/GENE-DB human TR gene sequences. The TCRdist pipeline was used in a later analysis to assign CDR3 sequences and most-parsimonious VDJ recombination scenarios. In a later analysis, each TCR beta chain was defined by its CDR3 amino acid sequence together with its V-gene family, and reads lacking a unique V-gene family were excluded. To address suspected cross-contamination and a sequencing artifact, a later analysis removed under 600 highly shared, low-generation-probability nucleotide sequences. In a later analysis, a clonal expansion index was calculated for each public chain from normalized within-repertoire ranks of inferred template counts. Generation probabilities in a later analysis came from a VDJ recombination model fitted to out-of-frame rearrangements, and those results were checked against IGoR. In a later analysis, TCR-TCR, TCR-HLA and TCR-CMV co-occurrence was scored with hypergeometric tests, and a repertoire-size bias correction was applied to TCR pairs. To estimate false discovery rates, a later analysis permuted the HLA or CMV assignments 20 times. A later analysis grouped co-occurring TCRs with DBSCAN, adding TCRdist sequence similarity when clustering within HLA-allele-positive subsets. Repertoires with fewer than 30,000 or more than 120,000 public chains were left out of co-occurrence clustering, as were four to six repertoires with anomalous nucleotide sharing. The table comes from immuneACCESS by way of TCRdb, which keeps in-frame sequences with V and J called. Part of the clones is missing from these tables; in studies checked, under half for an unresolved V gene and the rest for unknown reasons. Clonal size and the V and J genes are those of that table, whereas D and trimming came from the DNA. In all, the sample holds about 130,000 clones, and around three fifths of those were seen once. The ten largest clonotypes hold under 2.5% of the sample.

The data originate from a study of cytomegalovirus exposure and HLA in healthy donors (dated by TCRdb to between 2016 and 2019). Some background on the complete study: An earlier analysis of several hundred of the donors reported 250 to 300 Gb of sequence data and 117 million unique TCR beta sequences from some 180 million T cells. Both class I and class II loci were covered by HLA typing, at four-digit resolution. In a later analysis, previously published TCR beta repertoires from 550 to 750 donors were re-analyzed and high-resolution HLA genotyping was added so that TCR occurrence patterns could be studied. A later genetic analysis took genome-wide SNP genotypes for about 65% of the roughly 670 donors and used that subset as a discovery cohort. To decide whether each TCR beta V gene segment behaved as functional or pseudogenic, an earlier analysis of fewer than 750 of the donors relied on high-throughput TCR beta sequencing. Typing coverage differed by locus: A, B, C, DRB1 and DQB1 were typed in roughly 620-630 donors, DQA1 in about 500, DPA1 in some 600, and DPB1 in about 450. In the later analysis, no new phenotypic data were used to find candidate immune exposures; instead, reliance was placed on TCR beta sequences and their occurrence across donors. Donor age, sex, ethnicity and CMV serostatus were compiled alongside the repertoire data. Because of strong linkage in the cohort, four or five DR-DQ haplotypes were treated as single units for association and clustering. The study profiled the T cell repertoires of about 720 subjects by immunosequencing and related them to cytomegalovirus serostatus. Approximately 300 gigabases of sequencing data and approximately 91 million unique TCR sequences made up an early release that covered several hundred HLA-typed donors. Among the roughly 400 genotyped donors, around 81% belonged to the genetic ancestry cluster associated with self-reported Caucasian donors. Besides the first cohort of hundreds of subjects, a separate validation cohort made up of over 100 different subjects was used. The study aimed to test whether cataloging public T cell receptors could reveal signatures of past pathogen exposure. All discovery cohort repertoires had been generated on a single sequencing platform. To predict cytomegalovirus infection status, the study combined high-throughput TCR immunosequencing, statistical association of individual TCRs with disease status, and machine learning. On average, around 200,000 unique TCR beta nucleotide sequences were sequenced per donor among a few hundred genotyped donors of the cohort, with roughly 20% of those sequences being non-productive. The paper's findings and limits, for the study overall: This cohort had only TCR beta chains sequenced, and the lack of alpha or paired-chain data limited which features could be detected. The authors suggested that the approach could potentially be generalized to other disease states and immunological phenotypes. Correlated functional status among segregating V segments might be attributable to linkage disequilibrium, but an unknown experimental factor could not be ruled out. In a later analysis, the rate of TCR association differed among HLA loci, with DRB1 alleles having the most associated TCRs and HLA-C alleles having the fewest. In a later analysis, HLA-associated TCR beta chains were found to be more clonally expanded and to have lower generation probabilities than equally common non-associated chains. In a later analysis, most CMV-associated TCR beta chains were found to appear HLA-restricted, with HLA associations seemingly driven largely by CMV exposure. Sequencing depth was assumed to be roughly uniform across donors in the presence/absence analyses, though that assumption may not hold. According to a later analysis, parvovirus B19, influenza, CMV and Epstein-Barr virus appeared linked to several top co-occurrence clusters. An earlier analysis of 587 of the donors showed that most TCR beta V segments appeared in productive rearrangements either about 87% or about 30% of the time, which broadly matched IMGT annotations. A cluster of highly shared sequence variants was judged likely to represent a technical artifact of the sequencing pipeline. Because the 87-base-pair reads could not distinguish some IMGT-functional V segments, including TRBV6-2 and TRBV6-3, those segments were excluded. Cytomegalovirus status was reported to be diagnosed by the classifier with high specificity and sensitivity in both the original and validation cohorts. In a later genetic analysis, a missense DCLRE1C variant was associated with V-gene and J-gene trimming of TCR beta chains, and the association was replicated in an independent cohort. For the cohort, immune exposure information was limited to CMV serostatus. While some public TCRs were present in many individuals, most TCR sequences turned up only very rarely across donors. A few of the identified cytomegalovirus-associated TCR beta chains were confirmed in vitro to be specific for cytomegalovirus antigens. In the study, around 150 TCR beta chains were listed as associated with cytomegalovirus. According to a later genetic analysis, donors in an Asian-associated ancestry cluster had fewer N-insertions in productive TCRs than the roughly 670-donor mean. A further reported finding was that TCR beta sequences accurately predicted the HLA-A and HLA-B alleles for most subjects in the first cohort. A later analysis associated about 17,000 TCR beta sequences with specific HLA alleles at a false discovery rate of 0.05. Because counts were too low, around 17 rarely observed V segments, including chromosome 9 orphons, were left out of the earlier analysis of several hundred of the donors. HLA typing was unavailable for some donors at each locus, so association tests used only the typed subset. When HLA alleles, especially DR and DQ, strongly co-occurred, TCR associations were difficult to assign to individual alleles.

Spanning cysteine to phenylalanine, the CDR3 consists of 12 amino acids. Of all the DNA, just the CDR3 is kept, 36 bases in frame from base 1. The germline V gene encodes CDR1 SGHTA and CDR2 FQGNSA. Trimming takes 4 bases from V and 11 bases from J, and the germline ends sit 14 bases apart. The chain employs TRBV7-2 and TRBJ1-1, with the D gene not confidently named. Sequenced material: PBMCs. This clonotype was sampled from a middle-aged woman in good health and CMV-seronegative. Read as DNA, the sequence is TGTGCCAGCAGCTCAGACGAGGTTCGGGCTTTCTTT. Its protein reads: CASSSDEVRAFF.